Listed here are 15 T cell receptor beta chains from one sample, sequenced in a study of T cells after posttransplantation cyclophosphamide. The naive gate required viable CD3+CD4+ or CD3+CD8+ cells with CCR7+CD45RA+CD45RO-CD95-CD27+CD28+ phenotype. Clones were read by immunoSEQ multiplex PCR, and TCRdb kept only the in-frame ones, dropping some. The repertoire has tens of thousands of clones, 95% to 99% of them found once; the top ten carry around 0.17%. Sequencing input: naive CD4+ T cells sorted from PBMCs. These receptors all come from a man aged 40-49 years in good health, CMV-negative, and a related stem cell transplant donor.

J is TRBJ2-2 and V is TRBV11-3, with a weak D call TRBD1 (6 bases). The V and J ends lost 5 bases and 6 bases respectively, with 19 bases between them. The V gene's germline CDR1 is SGHNT and CDR2 YENEEA. The CDR3 spans 16 residues. CDR3 coding DNA: TGTGCCAGCAGCGACAACAGGGTAGGGAAGGCCGGGGAGCTGTTTTTT. Its translation is CASSDNRVGKAGELFF.

This chain joins TRBV6-6 and TRBJ2-7; 7 bases match TRBD1. Germline assignment: CDR1 MNHNY and CDR2 SVGAGI (reference sequence). This CDR3 is built from 15 residues. V was pared by 6 bases and J by 2 bases, with 10 bases of the junction left unmatched. The CDR3 DNA follows: TGTGCCAGCAGCAACCGGGGACAGTCGACCTACGAGCAGTACTTC. Encoded protein: CASSNRGQSTYEQYF.

The chain has TRBV5-5 and TRBJ2-1; TRBD2 is a possible D gene (6 bases). Germline CDR1 is SGHKS and CDR2 is YYEKEE (reference sequence). The CDR3 loop spans 13 amino acids. The V and J ends lost 0 bases and 8 bases respectively, with 9 bases between them. CDR3 protein: CASSLVGGDEQFF. The CDR3 nucleotides are TGTGCCAGCAGCTTGGTTGGCGGGGATGAGCAGTTCTTC. Using reference TRBV5-5 and TRBJ2-1 for the parts outside the CDR3, the full variable domain is DAGVTQSPTHLIKTRGQQVTLRCSPISGHKSVSWYQQVLGQGPQFIFQYYEKEERGRGNFPDRFSARQFPNYSSELNVNALLLGDSALYLCASSLVGGDEQFFGPGTRLTVL.

The chain employs TRBV28 and TRBJ1-3, with a tentative D call TRBD1 (6 bases). Germline V gene lookup returns CDR1 MDHEN and CDR2 SYDVKM. The CDR3 length is 16 residues. Trimming took off 2 bases at V and 0 bases at J, with 11 bases between the two ends. The CDR3 DNA sequence: TGTGCCAGCAGTTTAGGGAGGGGGTTCTCTGGAAACACCATATATTTT. This translates into CASSLGRGFSGNTIYF.

This chain links TRBV7-9 with TRBJ2-7; D possibly corresponds to TRBD2 (6 bases). Germline V gives CDR1 SEHNR, CDR2 FQNEAQ (reference sequence). The CDR3 totals 13 residues. V was shortened by 3 bases and J by 9 bases, with 15 bases between the two germline ends. The CDR3 sequence is CASSFRDFQGQYF. The CDR3 bases are TGTGCCAGCAGCTTCCGGGACTTCCAGGGGCAGTACTTC.

This clone has just one count. V and J are TRBV19 and TRBJ2-7; D possibly corresponds to TRBD1 (8 bases). The V gene's germline CDR1 is LNHDA and CDR2 SQIVND (reference sequence). This CDR3 contains 17 residues. V was cut by 4 bases and J by 6 bases, with 25 bases left in between. CDR3 DNA: TGTGCCAGTAGTACCCCGCTTGGCAGGGGGCGCGGGGGCGAGCAGTACTTC. Its translation is CASSTPLGRGRGGEQYF.

The J gene is TRBJ2-3, the V gene TRBV27; 8 bases are a match to TRBD2. The germline gives CDR1 MNHEY, CDR2 SMNVEV (reference sequence). CDR3 size: 14 residues. The ends lost 8 bases at V and 4 bases at J; junction bases unmatched: 8. In nucleotides, the CDR3 is TGTGCCAGCCATAGCGGGATTGGGGCAGATACGCAGTATTTT. It encodes CASHSGIGADTQYF.

The chain is built from TRBV19 and TRBJ2-7; D is undetermined. Germline-derived CDR1 and CDR2 are LNHDA and SQIVND (reference sequence). The CDR3 totals 11 residues. The V and J ends lost 5 bases and 4 bases respectively, with 6 bases between them. This chain's CDR3 is CASSSEYEQYF. CDR3 DNA: TGTGCCAGTAGTTCCGAGTACGAGCAGTACTTC.

The chain is built from TRBV29-1 and TRBJ1-2; possibly TRBD1 for D (5 bases). CDR3 length equals 16 residues. Looked up from germline, CDR1 is SQVTM and CDR2 is ANQGSEA. Trimming took off 7 bases at V and 5 bases at J, with 26 bases between the two ends. The CDR3 DNA reads as TGCAGCGCTGAGGACATCAGTAGTCGGGAGGGATATGGCTACACCTTC. This codes for CSAEDISSREGYGYTF.

CDR3 protein: CASSLSQGLGYGYTF. CDR3 DNA sequence: TGTGCCAGCAGTTTAAGCCAGGGGTTAGGCTATGGCTACACCTTC. The chain combines TRBV28 with TRBJ1-2; the D gene is possibly TRBD1 (6 bases). Trimming took 2 bases from V and 4 from J, leaving 14 bases between them. The CDR3 totals 15 residues. CDR1 and CDR2 (germline): MDHEN, SYDVKM.

The genes are TRBV18 and TRBJ2-7; 7 bases agree with TRBD1. CDR3 length equals 13 residues. CDR1 is KGHSH, CDR2 LQKENI, per germline. V was pared by 5 bases and J by 5 bases, with 6 bases of the junction left unmatched. The CDR3 DNA reads TGTGCCAGCTCAAGACAGGGATCCCACGAGCAGTACTTC. Amino acids: CASSRQGSHEQYF. Full variable domain (outside the CDR3, taken from reference TRBV18 and TRBJ2-7): NAGVMQNPRHLVRRRGQEARLRCSPMKGHSHVYWYRQLPEEGLKFMVYLQKENIIDESGMPKERFSAEFPKEGPSILRIQQVVRGDSAAYFCASSRQGSHEQYFGPGTRLTVT.

The chain couples TRBV7-9 to TRBJ1-1; 7 nucleotides match TRBD1. The CDR3 spans 16 residues. V trimming: 4 bases; J trimming: 7 bases; junction bases outside the gene matches: 15. Germline CDR1 and CDR2: SEHNR and FQNEAQ (reference sequence). CDR3 protein: CASSSSRTGGGNEAFF. DNA of the CDR3: TGTGCCAGCAGCTCCTCCCGGACAGGAGGCGGAAATGAAGCTTTCTTT.

V and J are TRBV6-6 and TRBJ1-1; TRBD1 might be the D (5 bases). CDR3 length: 15 amino acids. CDR1 and CDR2 from the germline V gene are MNHNY and SVGAGI (reference sequence). The V end lost 6 bases, the J end lost 1 base, and 15 bases lay between the germline ends. In DNA form, the CDR3 reads TGTGCCAGCAGGGGCGGGACCTTACAGAACACTGAAGCTTTCTTT. It translates to CASRGGTLQNTEAFF.

The rearrangement links TRBV23-1 to TRBJ1-2, with D perhaps matching TRBD1 (5 bases). TRBV23-1 belongs to the ORF category, with a function that is uncertain. V was clipped by 0 bases and J by 7 bases, with 15 bases between them. This CDR3 spans 15 amino acids. This chain's CDR3 is CASSQSLAGWCGYTF. In DNA form, the CDR3 reads TGCGCCAGCAGTCAATCCCTGGCAGGGTGGTGTGGCTACACCTTC.

The chain combines TRBV6-1 with TRBJ2-6; TRBD1 agrees at 9 bases. Trimming cost V 5 bases and J 2 bases; bases outside gene matches: 10. The CDR3 covers 18 residues. The germline CDR1 and CDR2 sequences are MNHNS and SASEGT. This CDR3 reads CASSQGDRVYPGANVLTF. The CDR3 bases are TGTGCCAGCAGTCAAGGGGACAGGGTATACCCTGGGGCCAACGTCCTGACTTTC.